Listed here are 30 T cell receptor beta chains from one sample, sequenced in a study of shared clonotypes between healthy human individuals (dated by TCRdb to about 2020). CD8 naive samples were obtained by positive selection for CCR7 among CD45RO-negative cells, yielding a CD45RA+CCR7+ population from which TemRA cells were excluded. Preparation of the library involved the immunoSEQ multiplex PCR assay. What TCRdb holds here is the immuneACCESS table cut down to in-frame rearrangements. Part of the clones is not present; checked against another copy, under half of the missing clones reflect an unresolved V gene, and the others are unexplained. Here the sample has hundreds of thousands of clones; around 96% occur a single time. The ten biggest clones cover around 0.1% of the sample. Input material: naive CD8+ T cells sorted from blood. Interpreted using the paper, the cell subset or site label stands for: CD45RA+CCR7+. These receptors were obtained from a woman in her twenties or thirties in good health.

The chain has TRBV7-3 and TRBJ2-1, with 10 bases lining up with TRBD2. This CDR3 contains 15 residues. The ends lost 5 bases at V and 4 bases at J; junction bases unmatched: 5. Germline CDR1 reads SGHTA; CDR2 reads FQGTGA. CDR3 sequence: CASSNLAGAYNEQFF. For the CDR3, the DNA is TGTGCCAGCAGCAACCTAGCGGGAGCTTACAATGAGCAGTTCTTC.

Note on this clone: The same CDR3 can be traced to other DNA sequences in this sample. This sequence joins TRBV28 and TRBJ2-3; D remains ambiguous. Germline V CDR1 and CDR2: MDHEN, SYDVKM. This CDR3 is built from 11 residues. V was cut by 2 bases and J by 6 bases, with 3 bases left in between. CDR3 coding DNA: TGTGCCAGCAGTTTAAGTGATACGCAGTATTTT. As protein: CASSLSDTQYF.

The rearrangement joins TRBV2 to TRBJ2-3, with a tentative D call TRBD2 (6 bases). The CDR3 extends over 17 amino acids. V was trimmed by 3 bases and J by 4 bases, leaving 20 bases between them. The germline V gene has CDR1 SNHLY and CDR2 FYNNEI. The CDR3 bases are TGTGCCAGCAGTGAGAGCTTCGGGGGAGGAGGAGCAGATACGCAGTATTTT. It yields the protein CASSESFGGGGADTQYF.

The chain carries TRBV7-9 and TRBJ2-1; 7 bases align to TRBD2. Germline assignment: CDR1 SEHNR and CDR2 FQNEAQ (reference sequence). With 3 bases clipped from V and 7 bases from J, the junction kept 21 bases outside the gene matches. This CDR3 contains 19 residues. The CDR3 here is CASSFGPAREGSVRNEQFF. The CDR3 nucleotides read TGTGCCAGCAGCTTTGGTCCCGCAAGGGAGGGTTCCGTTCGGAATGAGCAGTTCTTC.

The J gene is TRBJ2-5, the V gene TRBV7-2; D is perhaps TRBD1 (6 bases). The J call may be mistaken, given a closer DNA end match to TRBJ2-7. The germline V gene encodes CDR1 SGHTA and CDR2 FQGNSA. The CDR3 is 14 residues long. The CDR3 sequence is CASSLRDTGYEQYF. CDR3 bases: TGTGCCAGCAGCTTAAGGGACACGGGATACGAGCAGTACTTC.

The chain employs TRBV28 and TRBJ2-1; D is possibly TRBD2 (5 bases). The V and J ends lost 6 bases and 0 bases respectively, with 12 bases between them. The CDR3 runs 15 residues. Germline-derived CDR1 and CDR2 are MDHEN and SYDVKM. The CDR3 DNA sequence: TGTGCCAGCAGACCAGCGGATATCTCCTACAATGAGCAGTTCTTC. This sequence encodes CASRPADISYNEQFF.

The chain joins TRBV5-6 to TRBJ1-4; D possibly corresponds to TRBD1 (5 bases). The length of the CDR3 is 14 residues. With 4 bases removed from V and 5 bases from J, the gap between germline ends came to 12 bases. CDR1 SGHDT and CDR2 YYEEEE come from the germline V gene. In DNA form, the CDR3 reads TGTGCCAGCAGCGGAAGTCGGGGCAATGAAAAACTGTTTTTT. The encoded protein is CASSGSRGNEKLFF.

The CDR3 coding sequence is TGTGCCAGCAGCAGGGGACCCGGGGAGCTGTTTTTT. Amino acid sequence: CASSRGPGELFF. J is TRBJ2-2 and V is TRBV6-5, with D perhaps matching TRBD1 (6 bases). Germline V gene lookup returns CDR1 MNHEY and CDR2 SVGAGI. With 6 bases removed from V and 6 bases from J, the gap between germline ends came to 8 bases. This CDR3 is built from 12 residues.

The chain employs TRBV11-2 and TRBJ2-3; 11 bases fit TRBD2. Germline V gene data show CDR1 as SGHAT and CDR2 as FQNNGV. There are 17 residues in the CDR3. The ends lost 2 bases at V and 2 bases at J; junction bases unmatched: 6. The CDR3 protein is CASSLNLAGGPTDTQYF. The CDR3 DNA reads TGTGCCAGCAGCTTAAATCTAGCGGGAGGCCCCACAGATACGCAGTATTTT.

This clone was counted once. The J gene is TRBJ2-7, the V gene TRBV5-1; 10 bases are a match to TRBD2. With 3 bases clipped from V and 6 bases from J, the junction kept 3 bases outside the gene matches. CDR1 SGHRS and CDR2 YFSETQ come from the germline V gene. This CDR3 region has 13 residues. The CDR3 bases are TGCGCCAGCAGCTCTACTAGCGGGATCGAGCAGTACTTC. This translates into CASSSTSGIEQYF.

Only a few counts were recorded for this clone. The V and J genes are TRBV11-2 and TRBJ1-4; no clear D. There are 14 residues in the CDR3. Germline CDR1 SGHAT, CDR2 FQNNGV. Trimming cost V 0 bases and J 6 bases, with 8 bases left between them. The CDR3 DNA reads TGTGCCAGCAGCTTAGATCCCACGCATGAAAAACTGTTTTTT. This encodes CASSLDPTHEKLFF.

This clone has only one observation. V is TRBV7-6 and J is TRBJ1-2; no clear D gene. CDR1 is SGHVS, CDR2 FNYEAQ, per germline. The V end lost 0 bases, the J end lost 6 bases, and 17 bases lay between the germline ends. The CDR3 has 16 amino acids. Written as DNA, the CDR3 is TGTGCCAGCAGCTTAGCGTCGGAGGGAGAGGAGAATGGCTACACCTTC. It codes for CASSLASEGEENGYTF.

The rearrangement uses TRBV5-1 and TRBJ2-1, with 12 bases lining up with TRBD2. The CDR3 runs 20 residues. Germline V gene sequence: CDR1 SGHRS, CDR2 YFSETQ. The ends lost 4 bases at V and 0 bases at J; junction bases unmatched: 14. The chain's CDR3 is CASSGVGGLAGPSSYNEQFF. The CDR3 DNA sequence: TGCGCCAGCAGCGGGGTCGGAGGACTAGCGGGGCCGAGCTCCTACAATGAGCAGTTCTTC.

CDR3 bases: TGTGCCAGCAGCTTAGAACTAGCGGGAGAGGGAACGCAGTATTTT. Translation: CASSLELAGEGTQYF. The chain has TRBV7-7 and TRBJ2-3; 11 positions match TRBD2. This CDR3 is built from 15 residues. CDR1 is SSHAT and CDR2 is FNYEAQ in the germline V gene (reference sequence). Trimming cost V 1 base and J 9 bases; bases outside gene matches: 6.

CDR3 in amino acids: CASSPSGTYYEQYF. DNA of the CDR3: TGTGCCAGCAGTCCGAGCGGGACCTACTACGAGCAGTACTTC. The rearrangement joins TRBV7-9 to TRBJ2-7; 7 bases align to TRBD2. CDR1 SEHNR and CDR2 FQNEAQ come from the germline V gene (reference sequence). The CDR3 sequence is 14 residues long. V lost 6 bases to trimming and J lost 3 bases; unmatched junction nucleotides: 8.

The chain links TRBV25-1 to TRBJ1-1; D possibly corresponds to TRBD1 (5 bases). The CDR3 spans 13 residues. CDR1 is MGHDK, CDR2 SYGVNS, per germline. V was shortened by 4 bases and J by 6 bases, with 12 bases between the two germline ends. The CDR3 spells CASSAQGLAEAFF. In nucleotides, the CDR3 is TGTGCCAGCAGTGCGCAGGGTTTGGCTGAAGCTTTCTTT.

The chain joins TRBV5-4 to TRBJ1-2; the D gene is possibly TRBD1 (6 bases). This CDR3 has 12 residues. With 7 bases removed from V and 8 bases from J, the gap between germline ends came to 15 bases. CDR1 is SGHNT, CDR2 YYREEE, per germline (reference sequence). The CDR3 spells CASAVQGQGYTF. The CDR3 region has the DNA TGTGCCAGCGCGGTCCAGGGGCAAGGCTACACCTTC.

The chain links TRBV28 to TRBJ2-3; 7 nucleotides match TRBD2. The CDR3 has 14 amino acids. With 5 bases clipped from V and 3 bases from J, the junction kept 5 bases outside the gene matches. Germline loops: CDR1 MDHEN, CDR2 SYDVKM. CDR3 protein: CASSGGGLTDTQYF. As DNA, the CDR3 is TGTGCCAGCAGTGGGGGGGGACTGACAGATACGCAGTATTTT.

The V gene is TRBV4-2, the J gene TRBJ2-5, with D unresolved. The CDR3 covers 14 residues. Trimming shortened V by 1 base and J by 0 bases, and 6 bases separated the two germline ends. In germline, CDR1 is LGHNA, CDR2 YNFKEQ. CDR3 amino acids: CASSQALDQETQYF. CDR3 sequence (DNA): TGTGCCAGCAGCCAAGCTTTAGACCAAGAGACCCAGTACTTC.

This clone was seen only a few times. This rearrangement joins TRBV13 to TRBJ1-2, with no clear D. This CDR3 region has 13 residues. V was clipped by 1 base and J by 6 bases, with 9 bases between them. Germline V lookup: CDR1 PRHDT, CDR2 FYEKMQ (reference sequence). CDR3 nucleotides: TGTGCCAGCAGCTTAGATATGAGTGATGGCTACACCTTC. It encodes CASSLDMSDGYTF.

The chain is built from TRBV28 and TRBJ2-3; the D is unclear. Germline CDR1 and CDR2: MDHEN and SYDVKM. CDR3 size: 12 residues. Between the trimmed V and J ends, which lost 3 bases and 6 bases, there was a span of 7 bases. CDR3 DNA: TGTGCCAGCAGTTTCAACCGGGATACGCAGTATTTT. Its protein product is CASSFNRDTQYF.

The chain employs TRBV10-2 and TRBJ2-7; no clear D. This CDR3 has 13 residues. V shed 2 bases and J shed 2 bases, with 7 bases lying between them. CDR1 WSHSY and CDR2 SAAADI come from the germline V gene. The CDR3 loop is CASSEGNPYEQYF. In DNA, the CDR3 is TGCGCCAGCAGTGAGGGTAATCCCTACGAGCAGTACTTC.

J is TRBJ2-7 and V is TRBV27; 13 positions match TRBD2. V lost 8 bases, J lost 5 bases, and 3 bases stayed unmatched. The V gene's germline CDR1 is MNHEY and CDR2 SMNVEV (reference sequence). The CDR3 has 13 amino acids. The CDR3 nucleotides are TGTGCCAGCGGGGGACTAGCGGGAAACGAGCAGTACTTC. Its translation: CASGGLAGNEQYF.

The V gene is TRBV7-9, the J gene TRBJ1-2; possible D gene TRBD1, 6 bases. Germline CDR1 is SEHNR and CDR2 is FQNEAQ (reference sequence). The CDR3 totals 15 residues. Between the trimmed V and J ends, which lost 5 bases and 4 bases, there was a span of 17 bases. For the CDR3, the DNA is TGTGCCAGCAGCCCTCTCCCGACAGGACGCTATGGCTACACCTTC. Amino acids: CASSPLPTGRYGYTF.

The chain carries TRBV7-8 and TRBJ1-4; perhaps TRBD1 as D (5 bases). Trimming stripped 2 bases from V and 8 bases from J, with 15 bases between. Germline V gives CDR1 SGHVS, CDR2 FQNEAQ. The CDR3 length is 15 residues. The CDR3 sequence is CASSLITGTYEKLFF. The CDR3 bases are TGTGCCAGCAGCTTAATTACCGGGACGTACGAAAAACTGTTTTTT.

The DNA for the CDR3 is TGTGCCAGCAGTTTTGCTAACACAGGGGAGGTGTCCTACGAGCAGTACTTC. Protein sequence: CASSFANTGEVSYEQYF. The J gene is TRBJ2-7, the V gene TRBV28, with D possibly matching TRBD1 (7 bases). Germline V CDR1 and CDR2: MDHEN, SYDVKM. The ends were cut back, 3 bases at V and 1 base at J, with 19 bases in the middle. The CDR3 consists of 17 residues.

This chain uses TRBV29-1 with TRBJ2-1; D remains ambiguous. Trimming stripped 7 bases from V and 0 bases from J, with 7 bases between. Germline loops: CDR1 SQVTM, CDR2 ANQGSEA. CDR3 length: 12 amino acids. Written as DNA, the CDR3 is TGCAGCGGCAGAAGCTCCTACAATGAGCAGTTCTTC. This sequence encodes CSGRSSYNEQFF.

Here the CDR3 reads CASFWTGDTNQPQHF. In DNA form, the CDR3 reads TGTGCCAGCTTCTGGACAGGGGATACCAATCAGCCCCAGCATTTT. The chain has TRBV28 and TRBJ1-5, with 9 bases lining up with TRBD1. The CDR3 is 15 amino acids. Germline V gives CDR1 MDHEN, CDR2 SYDVKM. V was pared by 8 bases and J by 3 bases, with 8 bases of the junction left unmatched.

The chain uses TRBV7-3 and TRBJ2-1; D not resolved. The V end lost 4 bases, the J end lost 0 bases, and 10 bases lay between the germline ends. This CDR3 is built from 15 residues. The germline gives CDR1 SGHTA, CDR2 FQGTGA. The CDR3 loop reads CASSSVGSSYNEQFF. The CDR3 DNA reads as TGTGCCAGCAGCTCGGTGGGTTCCTCCTACAATGAGCAGTTCTTC.

This clone was observed a single time. The rearrangement links TRBV27 to TRBJ2-7; D is ambiguous. CDR1 MNHEY and CDR2 SMNVEV come from the germline V gene (reference sequence). CDR3 size: 13 residues. Trimming pared 1 base from V and 4 bases from J, leaving 8 bases between. CDR3 nucleotide sequence: TGTGCCAGCAGTTTATTTGGCGATTACGAGCAGTACTTC. Translating it yields CASSLFGDYEQYF.